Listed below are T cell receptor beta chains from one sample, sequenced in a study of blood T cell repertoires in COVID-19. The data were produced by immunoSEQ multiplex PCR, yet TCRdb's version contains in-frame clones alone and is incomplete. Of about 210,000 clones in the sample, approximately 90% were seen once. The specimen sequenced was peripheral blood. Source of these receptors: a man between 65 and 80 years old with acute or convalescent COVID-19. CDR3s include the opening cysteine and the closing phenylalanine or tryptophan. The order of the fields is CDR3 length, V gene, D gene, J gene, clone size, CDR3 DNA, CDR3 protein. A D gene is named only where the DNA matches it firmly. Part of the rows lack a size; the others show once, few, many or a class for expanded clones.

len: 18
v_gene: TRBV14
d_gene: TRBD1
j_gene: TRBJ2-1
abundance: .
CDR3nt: TGTGCCAGCAGCCAAGCCCCTCGGGACAGCCAAGCTTACAATGAGCAGTTCTTC
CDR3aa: CASSQAPRDSQAYNEQFF

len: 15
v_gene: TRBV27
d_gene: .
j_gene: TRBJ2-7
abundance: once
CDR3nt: TGTGCCAGCAGTCGAAACAGGGATCGTTCCTACGAGCAGTACTTC
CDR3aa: CASSRNRDRSYEQYF

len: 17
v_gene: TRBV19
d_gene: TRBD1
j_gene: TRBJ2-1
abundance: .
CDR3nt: TGTGCCAGTAGTGTGGACAGGGGGGTTCTCGCTTACAATGAGCAGTTCTTC
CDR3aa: CASSVDRGVLAYNEQFF

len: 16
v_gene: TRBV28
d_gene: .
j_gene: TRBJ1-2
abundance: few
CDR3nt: TGTGCCAGCAGTGAAATAAGGGCAGGGCCTCGCAAGGGCTACACCTTC
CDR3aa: CASSEIRAGPRKGYTF

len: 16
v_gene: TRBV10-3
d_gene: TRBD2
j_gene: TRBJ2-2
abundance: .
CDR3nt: TGTGCCATCAGTGAGGGACTAGCGGGAAACACCGGGGAGCTGTTTTTT
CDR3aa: CAISEGLAGNTGELFF

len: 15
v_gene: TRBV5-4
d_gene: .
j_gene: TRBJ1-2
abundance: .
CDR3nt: TGTGCCAGCAGCTATGACGGCCCAGGCGGGTATGGCTACACCTTC
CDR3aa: CASSYDGPGGYGYTF

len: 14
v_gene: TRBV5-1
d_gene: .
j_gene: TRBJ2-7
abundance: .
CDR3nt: TGCGCCAGCAGCTTGGAGGGACTGTCCTACGAGCAGTACTTC
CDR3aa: CASSLEGLSYEQYF

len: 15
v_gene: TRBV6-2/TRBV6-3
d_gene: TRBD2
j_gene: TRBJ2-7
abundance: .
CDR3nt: TGTGCCAGCAGTCGAATGAGACTAGCGGGACACGAGCAGTACTTC
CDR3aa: CASSRMRLAGHEQYF

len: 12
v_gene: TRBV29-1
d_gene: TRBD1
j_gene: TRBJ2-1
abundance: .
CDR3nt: TGCAGCTTGGACAGGGGGCGGAATGAGCAGTTCTTC
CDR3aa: CSLDRGRNEQFF

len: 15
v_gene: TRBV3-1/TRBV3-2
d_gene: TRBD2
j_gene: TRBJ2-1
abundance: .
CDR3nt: TGTGCCAGCAGGTTGACTAGCGGGAGCTTGCATGAGCAGTTCTTC
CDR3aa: CASRLTSGSLHEQFF

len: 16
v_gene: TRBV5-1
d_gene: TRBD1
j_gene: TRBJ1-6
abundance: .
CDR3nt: TGCGCCAGCAGCTTAAGCTGGACAGGGGTAAATTCACCCCTCCACTTT
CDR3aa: CASSLSWTGVNSPLHF

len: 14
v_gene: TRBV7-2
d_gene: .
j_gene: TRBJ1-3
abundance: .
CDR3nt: TGTGCCAGCAGCTTATCAAGGAGTCGAAACACCATATATTTT
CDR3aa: CASSLSRSRNTIYF

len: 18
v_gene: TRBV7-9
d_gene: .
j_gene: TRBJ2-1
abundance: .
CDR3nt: TGTGCCAGCAGCCAAAACTTAGCACTCCAATTCTCCTACAATGAGCAGTTCTTC
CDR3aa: CASSQNLALQFSYNEQFF

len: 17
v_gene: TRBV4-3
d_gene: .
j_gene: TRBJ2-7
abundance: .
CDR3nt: TGCGCCAGCAGCCAAGAGATCCCCGTCTTAGCGAGCTACGAGCAGTACTTC
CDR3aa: CASSQEIPVLASYEQYF

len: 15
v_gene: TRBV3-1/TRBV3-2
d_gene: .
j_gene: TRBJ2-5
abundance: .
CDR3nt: TGTGCCAGCAGCCAAGATGGTGCAGGGTCAGAGACCCAGTACTTC
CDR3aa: CASSQDGAGSETQYF

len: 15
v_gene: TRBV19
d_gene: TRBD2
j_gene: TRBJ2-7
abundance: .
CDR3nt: TGTGCCAGTAGTATCGGGGGGGGAGGTAAACACGAGCAGTACTTC
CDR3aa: CASSIGGGGKHEQYF

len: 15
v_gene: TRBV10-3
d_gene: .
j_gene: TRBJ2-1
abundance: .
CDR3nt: TGTGCCACCAGGGGGACCAGGGAGGGGTACAATGAGCAGTTCTTC
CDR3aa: CATRGTREGYNEQFF

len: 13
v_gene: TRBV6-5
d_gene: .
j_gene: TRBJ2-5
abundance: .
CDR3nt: TGTGCCAGCAGTTACCGGGAGCGCGAGACCCAGTACTTC
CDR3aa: CASSYRERETQYF